What follows are 21 T cell receptor beta chains derived from one specimen sequenced in a study of control samples from healthy donors and cancer patients (dated by TCRdb to 2019 to 2021). The method behind the library was the immunoSEQ multiplex PCR assay. This is the immuneACCESS table as TCRdb keeps it, with only in-frame sequences that have V and J called. A part of the clones is gone; compared with another copy, unresolved V genes explain less than half, and the rest is unexplained. The sample profile shows tens of thousands of clones; roughly 88% of them were found once. The ten most abundant clones make up under 15% of the sample. Sequenced input: PBMCs. These receptors originate from a man aged 50 to 60 with lung cancer.

This CDR3 is CASSLGTEHYEQYF. For the CDR3, the DNA is TGTGCCAGCAGCTTAGGGACGGAACACTACGAGCAGTACTTC. The chain is built from TRBV7-6 and TRBJ2-7; D is unclear. Trimming removed 1 base from V and 3 bases from J, with 10 bases in between. CDR1 and CDR2 from the germline V gene are SGHVS and FNYEAQ. The CDR3 runs to 14 residues.

This clone was observed once. The DNA of the CDR3 is TGCAGCGTTGATTCTGCGGTCGAAAACATTCAGTACTTC. This translates into CSVDSAVENIQYF. The rearrangement links TRBV29-1 to TRBJ2-4; no firm D call. V gave up 3 bases and J gave up 5 bases, with 11 bases separating them. CDR3 length: 13 amino acids. Per the germline V gene, CDR1 is SQVTM and CDR2 is ANQGSEA.

This chain links TRBV19 with TRBJ2-1, with D possibly matching TRBD1 (6 bases). The CDR3 sequence is 15 residues long. Trimming stripped 1 base from V and 7 bases from J, with 14 bases between. Germline CDR1 is LNHDA and CDR2 is SQIVND (reference sequence). CDR3 bases: TGTGCCAGTAGTATAGGCGGCAGGGGAATAAATGAGCAGTTCTTC. It encodes CASSIGGRGINEQFF. Full variable domain (remainder filled in from reference TRBV19 and TRBJ2-1): DGGITQSPKYLFRKEGQNVTLSCEQNLNHDAMYWYRQDPGQGLRLIYYSQIVNDFQKGDIAEGYSVSREKKESFPLTVTSAQKNPTAFYLCASSIGGRGINEQFFGPGTRLTVL.

This rearrangement joins TRBV6-6 to TRBJ2-2; weak D call: TRBD1 (5 bases). This CDR3 region has 15 residues. The ends were cut back, 2 bases at V and 0 bases at J, with 7 bases in the middle. The germline CDR1 and CDR2 sequences are MNHNY and SVGAGI (reference sequence). The CDR3 reads CASSYGHTNTGELFF. The CDR3 bases are TGTGCCAGCAGTTACGGACATACGAACACCGGGGAGCTGTTTTTT.

The rearrangement links TRBV3-1 (or the pseudogene TRBV3-2) to TRBJ1-3, with D possibly being TRBD1 (5 bases). This CDR3 is built from 15 residues. V gave up 4 bases and J gave up 2 bases, with 12 bases separating them. CDR1 and CDR2 (germline): LGHDT, YNNKEL (reference sequence). CDR3 residues: CASSLRGSPGNTIYF. DNA of the CDR3: TGTGCCAGCAGCCTAAGGGGTTCTCCTGGAAACACCATATATTTT.

This clone has a single count. The chain employs TRBV7-2 and TRBJ1-2; D is undetermined. Germline V gives CDR1 SGHTA, CDR2 FQGNSA. CDR3 length equals 14 residues. V lost 4 bases and J lost 3, with 12 bases in between. The CDR3 sequence is CASSSRATHYGYTF. In DNA form, the CDR3 reads TGTGCCAGCAGCTCTCGGGCCACCCACTATGGCTACACCTTC.

V usage is TRBV28 and J usage is TRBJ1-6; D is ambiguous. CDR1 and CDR2 from the germline V gene are MDHEN and SYDVKM. This CDR3 contains 13 residues. Trimming pared 5 bases from V and 6 bases from J, leaving 8 bases between. The CDR3 DNA follows: TGTGCCAGCAGTCCGGGGTTTAATTCACCCCTCCACTTT. Translated: CASSPGFNSPLHF.

The chain joins TRBV6-6 to TRBJ2-5; weak D call: TRBD1 (6 bases). Trimming left V 2 bases short and J 5 bases short, with 18 bases between. This CDR3 spans 16 amino acids. In germline, CDR1 is MNHNY, CDR2 SVGAGI (reference sequence). This chain's CDR3 is CASSYPNTPTGETQYF. Here the CDR3 DNA reads TGTGCCAGCAGTTACCCTAACACACCAACAGGGGAGACCCAGTACTTC.

The chain recombines TRBV28 with TRBJ2-7; perhaps TRBD2 as D (6 bases). Germline loops: CDR1 MDHEN, CDR2 SYDVKM. V lost 2 bases to trimming and J lost 6 bases, with 14 bases between them. The CDR3 extends over 14 amino acids. As DNA, the CDR3 is TGTGCCAGCAGTTTAGGGACTTTGAAAAGCGAGCAGTACTTC. Its translation: CASSLGTLKSEQYF.

The chain links TRBV2 to TRBJ2-1, with D possibly being TRBD1 or TRBD2 (5 bases each). Germline-derived CDR1 and CDR2 are SNHLY and FYNNEI. CDR3 size: 15 residues. Trimming left V 9 bases short and J 4 bases short, with 19 bases between. CDR3 sequence: CASGDGERYYNEQFF. CDR3 sequence (DNA): TGTGCCAGTGGGGACGGGGAACGGTATTACAATGAGCAGTTCTTC.

This chain connects TRBV29-1 to TRBJ1-4, with D possibly being TRBD1 (5 bases). This CDR3 spans 13 amino acids. Germline V CDR1 and CDR2: SQVTM, ANQGSEA. Trimming took 5 bases from V and 0 from J, leaving 7 bases between them. CDR3 nucleotide sequence: TGCAGCGTTTTACAGGCAACTAATGAAAAACTGTTTTTT. This codes for CSVLQATNEKLFF.

V is TRBV28 and J is TRBJ1-4, with TRBD1 matching over 7 bases. Germline-derived CDR1 and CDR2 are MDHEN and SYDVKM. After removal of 10 bases from V and 2 bases from J, the junction contained 1 base not matched to a gene. This CDR3 region has 12 residues. The CDR3 loop is CATGGTNEKLFF. The DNA of the CDR3 is TGTGCCACAGGGGGGACTAATGAAAAACTGTTTTTT.

This chain joins TRBV7-8 and TRBJ1-4; no clear D. Germline CDR1 reads SGHVS; CDR2 reads FQNEAQ. V lost 5 bases and J lost 0, with 7 bases in between. This CDR3 comprises 14 residues. For the CDR3, the DNA is TGTGCCAGCAGCAGAGACGCAACTAATGAAAAACTGTTTTTT. Protein sequence: CASSRDATNEKLFF.

This rearrangement joins TRBV6-5 to TRBJ2-5; 7 nucleotides match TRBD2. The CDR3 extends over 15 amino acids. The ends lost 0 bases at V and 7 bases at J; junction bases unmatched: 8. Germline CDR1 reads MNHEY; CDR2 reads SVGAGI. The CDR3 is CASSYSGGLLATQYF. CDR3 bases: TGTGCCAGCAGTTACTCGGGGGGGTTGTTGGCGACCCAGTACTTC.

The chain uses TRBV19 and TRBJ1-6; D ambiguous. Germline V CDR1 and CDR2: LNHDA, SQIVND (reference sequence). The CDR3 spans 15 residues. V was shortened by 3 bases and J by 0 bases, with 6 bases between the two germline ends. CDR3 sequence reads: CASSIRISYNSPLHF. The CDR3 coding sequence is TGTGCCAGTAGTATCAGAATCTCCTATAATTCACCCCTCCACTTT.

This clone was seen a few times. The chain links TRBV6-5 to TRBJ1-2, with D hard to call. The CDR3 spans 11 residues. Trimming removed 6 bases at V and 2 bases at J, with 4 bases between. CDR1 MNHEY and CDR2 SVGAGI come from the germline V gene. Here the CDR3 reads CASSSNYGYTF. Written as DNA, the CDR3 is TGTGCCAGCAGCTCAAACTATGGCTACACCTTC.

This chain joins TRBV27 and TRBJ2-1; 8 bases agree with TRBD2. V dropped 5 bases and J dropped 7; count of bases not matched to a gene: 10. The germline V gene encodes CDR1 MNHEY and CDR2 SMNVEV (reference sequence). This CDR3 has 15 amino acids. CDR3 loop: CASSRTGGGRNEQFF. The CDR3 DNA follows: TGTGCCAGCAGTAGGACGGGCGGGGGGAGGAATGAGCAGTTCTTC.

The rearrangement uses TRBV24-1 and TRBJ2-6; 11 bases line up with TRBD1. The junction had 14 bases not matched to a gene; V was cut back by 7 bases and J by 4 bases. The CDR3 has 19 residues. Germline CDR1 and CDR2: KGHDR and SFDVKD. The chain's CDR3 is CATSGGAGQGDSGANVLTF. The CDR3 coding sequence is TGTGCCACCAGCGGAGGGGCGGGACAGGGGGACTCCGGGGCCAACGTCCTGACTTTC.

The genes are TRBV11-2 and TRBJ2-1; D is ambiguous. Germline CDR1 SGHAT, CDR2 FQNNGV. This CDR3 contains 13 residues. With 1 base removed from V and 8 bases from J, the gap between germline ends came to 9 bases. Here the CDR3 reads CASSLASGDEQFF. CDR3 bases: TGTGCCAGCAGCTTAGCCAGTGGAGATGAGCAGTTCTTC.

The V and J genes are TRBV4-3 and TRBJ2-2; possible D gene TRBD2, 5 bases. V lost 4 bases to trimming and J lost 1 base, with 10 bases between them. CDR1 LGHNA and CDR2 YSLEER come from the germline V gene. The CDR3 spans 15 residues. The CDR3 is CASSRRAENTGELFF. CDR3 DNA sequence: TGCGCCAGCAGCCGGCGGGCAGAGAACACCGGGGAGCTGTTTTTT.

The V call is TRBV10-2, the J call TRBJ1-2; D might be TRBD1 (6 bases). Trimming removed 0 bases from V and 2 bases from J, with 13 bases in between. Germline loops: CDR1 WSHSY, CDR2 SAAADI. This CDR3 contains 16 residues. The CDR3 DNA follows: TGCGCCAGCAGTGAGTCGGAGGGGGTGAGAAACTATGGCTACACCTTC. It translates to CASSESEGVRNYGYTF.